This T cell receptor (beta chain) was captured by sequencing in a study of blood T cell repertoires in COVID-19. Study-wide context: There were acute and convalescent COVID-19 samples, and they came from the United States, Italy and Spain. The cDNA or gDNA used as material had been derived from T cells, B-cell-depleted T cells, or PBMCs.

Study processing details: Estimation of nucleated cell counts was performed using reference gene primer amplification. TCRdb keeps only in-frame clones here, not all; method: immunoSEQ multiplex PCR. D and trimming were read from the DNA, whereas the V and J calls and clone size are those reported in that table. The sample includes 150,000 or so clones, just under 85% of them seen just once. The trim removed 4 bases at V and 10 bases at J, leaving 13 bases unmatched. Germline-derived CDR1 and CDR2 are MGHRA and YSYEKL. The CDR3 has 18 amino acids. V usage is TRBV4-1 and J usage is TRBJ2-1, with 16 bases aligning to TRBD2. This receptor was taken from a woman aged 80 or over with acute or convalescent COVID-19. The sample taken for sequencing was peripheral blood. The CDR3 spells CASSLRNGGLAGGWEQFF. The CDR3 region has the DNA TGCGCCAGCAGCCTAAGGAATGGGGGACTAGCGGGAGGGTGGGAGCAGTTCTTC.